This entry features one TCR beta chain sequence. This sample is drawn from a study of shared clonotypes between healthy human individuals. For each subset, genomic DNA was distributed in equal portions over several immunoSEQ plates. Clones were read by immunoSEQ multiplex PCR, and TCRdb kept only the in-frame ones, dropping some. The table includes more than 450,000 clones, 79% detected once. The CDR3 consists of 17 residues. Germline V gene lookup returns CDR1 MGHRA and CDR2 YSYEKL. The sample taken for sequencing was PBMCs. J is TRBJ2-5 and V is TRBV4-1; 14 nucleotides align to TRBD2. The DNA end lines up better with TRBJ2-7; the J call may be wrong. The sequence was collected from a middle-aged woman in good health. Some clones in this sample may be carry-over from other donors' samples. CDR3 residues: CASSQEIPGLAGVEQYF. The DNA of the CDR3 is TGCGCCAGCAGCCAAGAGATTCCGGGACTAGCGGGAGTCGAGCAGTACTTC.